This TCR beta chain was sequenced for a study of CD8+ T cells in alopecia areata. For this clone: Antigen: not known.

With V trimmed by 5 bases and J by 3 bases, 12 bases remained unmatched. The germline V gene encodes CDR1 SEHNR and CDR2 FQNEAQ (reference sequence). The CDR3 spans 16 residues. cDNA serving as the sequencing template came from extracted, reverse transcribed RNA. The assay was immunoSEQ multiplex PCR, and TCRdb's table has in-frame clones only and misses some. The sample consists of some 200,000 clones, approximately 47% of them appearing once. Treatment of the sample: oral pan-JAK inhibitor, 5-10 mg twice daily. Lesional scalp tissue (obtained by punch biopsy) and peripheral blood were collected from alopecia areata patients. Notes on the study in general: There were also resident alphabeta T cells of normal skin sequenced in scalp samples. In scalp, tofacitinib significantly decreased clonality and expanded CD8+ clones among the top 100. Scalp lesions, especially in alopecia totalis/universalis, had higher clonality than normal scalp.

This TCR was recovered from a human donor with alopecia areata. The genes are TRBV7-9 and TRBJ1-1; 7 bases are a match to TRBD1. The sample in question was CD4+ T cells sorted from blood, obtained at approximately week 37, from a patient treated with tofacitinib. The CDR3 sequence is CASSPRWAQGDTEAFF. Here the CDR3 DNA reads TGTGCCAGCAGCCCTCGCTGGGCCCAGGGGGACACTGAAGCTTTCTTT.